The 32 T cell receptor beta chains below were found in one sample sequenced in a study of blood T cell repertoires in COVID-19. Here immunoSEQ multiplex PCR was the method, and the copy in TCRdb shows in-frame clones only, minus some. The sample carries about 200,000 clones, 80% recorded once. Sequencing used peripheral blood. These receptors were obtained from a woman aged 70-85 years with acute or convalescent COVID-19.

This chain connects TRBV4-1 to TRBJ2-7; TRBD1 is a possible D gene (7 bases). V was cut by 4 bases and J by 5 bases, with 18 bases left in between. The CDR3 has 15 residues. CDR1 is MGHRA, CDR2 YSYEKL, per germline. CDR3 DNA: TGCGCCAGCAGCCGCGGGACAGCCCGCAGGGACGAGCAGTACTTC. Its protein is CASSRGTARRDEQYF.

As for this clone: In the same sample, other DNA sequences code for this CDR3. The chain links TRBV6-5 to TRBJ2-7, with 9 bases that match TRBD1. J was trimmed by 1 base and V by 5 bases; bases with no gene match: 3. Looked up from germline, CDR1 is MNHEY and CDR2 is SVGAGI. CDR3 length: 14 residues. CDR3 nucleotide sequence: TGTGCCAGCAGTCCGGGACAGGGTTCCTACGAGCAGTACTTC. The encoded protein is CASSPGQGSYEQYF.

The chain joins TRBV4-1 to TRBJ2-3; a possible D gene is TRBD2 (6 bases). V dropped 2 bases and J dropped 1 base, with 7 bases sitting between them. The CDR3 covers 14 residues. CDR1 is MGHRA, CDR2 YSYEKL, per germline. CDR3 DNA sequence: TGCGCCAGCAGCCAATGGGAGGGCACAGATACGCAGTATTTT. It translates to CASSQWEGTDTQYF.

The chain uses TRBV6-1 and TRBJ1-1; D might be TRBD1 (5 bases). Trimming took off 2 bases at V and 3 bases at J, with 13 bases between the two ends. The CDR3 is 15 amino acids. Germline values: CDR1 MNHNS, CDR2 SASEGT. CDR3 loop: CASSEWGGSHTEAFF. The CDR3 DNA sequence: TGTGCCAGCAGTGAATGGGGGGGGTCCCACACTGAAGCTTTCTTT.

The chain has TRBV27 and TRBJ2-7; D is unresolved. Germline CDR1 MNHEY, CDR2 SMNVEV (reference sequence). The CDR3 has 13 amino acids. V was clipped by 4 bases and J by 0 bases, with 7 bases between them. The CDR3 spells CASSYSPSYEQYF. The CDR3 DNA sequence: TGTGCCAGCAGTTACTCCCCCTCCTACGAGCAGTACTTC.

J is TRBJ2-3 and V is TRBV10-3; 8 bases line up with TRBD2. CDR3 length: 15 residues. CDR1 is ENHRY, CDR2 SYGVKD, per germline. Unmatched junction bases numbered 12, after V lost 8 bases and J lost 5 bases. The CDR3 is CAISVPAGGQDTQYF. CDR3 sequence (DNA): TGTGCCATCTCCGTTCCGGCGGGAGGCCAAGATACGCAGTATTTT.

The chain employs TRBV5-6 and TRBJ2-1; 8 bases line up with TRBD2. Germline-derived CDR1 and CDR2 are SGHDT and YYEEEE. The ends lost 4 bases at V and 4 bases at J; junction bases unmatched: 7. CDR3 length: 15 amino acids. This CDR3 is CASSRPGLGYNEQFF. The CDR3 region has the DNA TGTGCCAGCAGCAGGCCGGGACTAGGTTACAATGAGCAGTTCTTC.

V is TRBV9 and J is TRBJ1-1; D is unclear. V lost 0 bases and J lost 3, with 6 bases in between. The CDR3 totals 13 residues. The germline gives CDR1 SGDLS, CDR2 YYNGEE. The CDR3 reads CASSVGLDTEAFF. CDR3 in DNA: TGTGCCAGCAGCGTAGGCTTAGACACTGAAGCTTTCTTT.

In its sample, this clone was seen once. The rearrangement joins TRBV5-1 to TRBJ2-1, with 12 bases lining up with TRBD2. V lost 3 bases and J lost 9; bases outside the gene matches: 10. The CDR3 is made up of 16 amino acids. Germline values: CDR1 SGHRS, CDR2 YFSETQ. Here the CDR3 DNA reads TGCGCCAGCAGCTCTCTGCTAGCGGGAGGGGGTGGTGAGCAGTTCTTC. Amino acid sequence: CASSSLLAGGGGEQFF.

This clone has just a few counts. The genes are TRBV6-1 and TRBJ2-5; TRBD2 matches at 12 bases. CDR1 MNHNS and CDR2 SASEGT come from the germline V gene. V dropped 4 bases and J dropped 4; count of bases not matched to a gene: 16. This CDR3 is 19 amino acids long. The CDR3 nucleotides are TGTGCCAGCAGTGCACTATATCTTAGATCGGGACTAGCGGGAGAGACCCAGTACTTC. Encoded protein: CASSALYLRSGLAGETQYF.

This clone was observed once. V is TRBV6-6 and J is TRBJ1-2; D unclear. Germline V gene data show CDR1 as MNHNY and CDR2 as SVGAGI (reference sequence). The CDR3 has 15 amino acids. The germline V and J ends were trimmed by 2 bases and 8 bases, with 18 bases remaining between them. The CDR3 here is CASSYPVDQAPGYTF. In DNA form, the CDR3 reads TGTGCCAGCAGTTACCCCGTCGACCAGGCGCCGGGCTACACCTTC.

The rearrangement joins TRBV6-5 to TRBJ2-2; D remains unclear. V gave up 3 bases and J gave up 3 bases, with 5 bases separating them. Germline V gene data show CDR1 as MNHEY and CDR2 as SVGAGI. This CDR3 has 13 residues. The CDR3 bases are TGTGCCAGCAGTTATCCCGACACCGGGGAGCTGTTTTTT. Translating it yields CASSYPDTGELFF.

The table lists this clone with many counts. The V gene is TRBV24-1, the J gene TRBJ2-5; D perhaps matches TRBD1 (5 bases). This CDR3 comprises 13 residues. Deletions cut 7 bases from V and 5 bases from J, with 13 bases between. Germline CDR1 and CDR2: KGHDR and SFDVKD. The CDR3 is CATRAGRGETQYF. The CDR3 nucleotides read TGTGCCACCAGGGCAGGGCGTGGGGAGACCCAGTACTTC.

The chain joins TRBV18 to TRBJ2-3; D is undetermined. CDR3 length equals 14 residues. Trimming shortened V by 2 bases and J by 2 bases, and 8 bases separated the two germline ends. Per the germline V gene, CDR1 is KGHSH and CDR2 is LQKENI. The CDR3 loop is CASSPSQITDTQYF. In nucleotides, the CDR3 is TGTGCCAGCTCACCAAGTCAGATCACAGATACGCAGTATTTT.

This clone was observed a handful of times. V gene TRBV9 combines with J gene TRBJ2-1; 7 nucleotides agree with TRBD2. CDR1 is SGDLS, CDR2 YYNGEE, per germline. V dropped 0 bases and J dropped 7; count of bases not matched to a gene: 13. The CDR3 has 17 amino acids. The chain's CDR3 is CASSVATGGGPWNEQFF. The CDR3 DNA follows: TGTGCCAGCAGCGTAGCTACGGGGGGAGGGCCTTGGAATGAGCAGTTCTTC.

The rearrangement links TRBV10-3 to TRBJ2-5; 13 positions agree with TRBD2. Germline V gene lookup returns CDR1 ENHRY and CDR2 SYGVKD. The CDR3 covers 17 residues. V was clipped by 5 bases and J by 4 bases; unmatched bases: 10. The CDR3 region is CAISRTLAGGDPETQYF. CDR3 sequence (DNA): TGTGCCATCAGTAGGACACTAGCGGGAGGGGACCCAGAGACCCAGTACTTC.

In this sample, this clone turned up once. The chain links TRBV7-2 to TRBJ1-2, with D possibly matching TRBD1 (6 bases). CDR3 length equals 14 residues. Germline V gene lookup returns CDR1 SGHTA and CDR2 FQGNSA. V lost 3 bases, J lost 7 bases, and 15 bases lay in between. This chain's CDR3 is CASSLGRGIGGYTF. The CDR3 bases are TGTGCCAGCAGCTTGGGAAGGGGGATCGGTGGCTACACCTTC.

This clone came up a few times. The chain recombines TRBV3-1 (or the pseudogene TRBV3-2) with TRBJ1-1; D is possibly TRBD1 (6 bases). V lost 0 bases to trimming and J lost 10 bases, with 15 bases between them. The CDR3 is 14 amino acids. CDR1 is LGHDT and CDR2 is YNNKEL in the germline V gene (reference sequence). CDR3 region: CASSQDPQGAVAFF. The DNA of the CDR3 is TGTGCCAGCAGCCAAGATCCACAGGGTGCTGTAGCTTTCTTT.

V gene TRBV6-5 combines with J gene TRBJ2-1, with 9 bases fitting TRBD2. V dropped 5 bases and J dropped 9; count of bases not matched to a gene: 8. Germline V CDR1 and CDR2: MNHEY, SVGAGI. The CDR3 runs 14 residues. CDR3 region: CASSPSGTSSEQFF. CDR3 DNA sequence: TGTGCCAGCAGTCCATCCGGGACTAGCAGTGAGCAGTTCTTC.

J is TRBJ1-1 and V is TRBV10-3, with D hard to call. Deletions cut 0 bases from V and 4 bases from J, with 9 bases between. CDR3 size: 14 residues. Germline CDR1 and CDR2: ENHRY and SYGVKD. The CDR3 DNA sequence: TGTGCCATCAGTGAGTCTGGCCAGATCACTGAAGCTTTCTTT. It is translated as CAISESGQITEAFF.

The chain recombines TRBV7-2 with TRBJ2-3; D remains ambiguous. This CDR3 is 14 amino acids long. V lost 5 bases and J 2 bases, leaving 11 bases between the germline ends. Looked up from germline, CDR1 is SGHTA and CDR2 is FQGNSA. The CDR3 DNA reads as TGTGCCAGCAGCCCTGCCAGGCACACAGATACGCAGTATTTT. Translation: CASSPARHTDTQYF.

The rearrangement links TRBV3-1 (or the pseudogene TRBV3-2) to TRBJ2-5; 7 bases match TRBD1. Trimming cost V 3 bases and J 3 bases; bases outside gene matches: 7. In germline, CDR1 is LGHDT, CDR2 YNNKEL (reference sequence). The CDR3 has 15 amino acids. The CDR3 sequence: CASSHAGGKEETQYF. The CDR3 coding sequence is TGTGCCAGCAGCCACGCAGGGGGTAAGGAAGAGACCCAGTACTTC.

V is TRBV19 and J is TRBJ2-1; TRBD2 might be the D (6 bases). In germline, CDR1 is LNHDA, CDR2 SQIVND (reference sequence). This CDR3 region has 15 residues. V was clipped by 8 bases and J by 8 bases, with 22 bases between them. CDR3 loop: CASSVRDSPFDEQFF. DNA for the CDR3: TGTGCCAGTTCGGTACGGGACTCACCTTTTGATGAGCAGTTCTTC. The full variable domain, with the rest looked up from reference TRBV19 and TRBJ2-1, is DGGITQSPKYLFRKEGQNVTLSCEQNLNHDAMYWYRQDPGQGLRLIYYSQIVNDFQKGDIAEGYSVSREKKESFPLTVTSAQKNPTAFYLCASSVRDSPFDEQFFGPGTRLTVL.

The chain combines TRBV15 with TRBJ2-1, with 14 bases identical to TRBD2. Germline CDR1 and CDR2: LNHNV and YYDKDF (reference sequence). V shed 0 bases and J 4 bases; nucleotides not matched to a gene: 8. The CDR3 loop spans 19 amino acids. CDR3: CATSRDAPGLAGGYNEQFF. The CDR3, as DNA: TGTGCCACCAGCAGAGATGCCCCCGGACTAGCGGGAGGATACAATGAGCAGTTCTTC.

The CDR3 protein is CASGLGGSADTQYF. The CDR3 nucleotides read TGTGCTAGTGGTTTGGGCGGGAGCGCAGATACGCAGTATTTT. The chain combines TRBV12-5 with TRBJ2-3, with TRBD2 matching over 7 bases. The trim removed 1 base at V and 4 bases at J, leaving 2 bases unmatched. In germline, CDR1 is LGHNT, CDR2 FRNRAP. The CDR3 consists of 14 residues.

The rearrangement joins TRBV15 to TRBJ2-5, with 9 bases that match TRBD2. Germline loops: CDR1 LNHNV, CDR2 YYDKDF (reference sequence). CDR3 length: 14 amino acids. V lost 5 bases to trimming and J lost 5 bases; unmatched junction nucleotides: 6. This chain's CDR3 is CATSAGLAGETQYF. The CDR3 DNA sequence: TGTGCCACCAGCGCGGGACTAGCTGGGGAGACCCAGTACTTC.

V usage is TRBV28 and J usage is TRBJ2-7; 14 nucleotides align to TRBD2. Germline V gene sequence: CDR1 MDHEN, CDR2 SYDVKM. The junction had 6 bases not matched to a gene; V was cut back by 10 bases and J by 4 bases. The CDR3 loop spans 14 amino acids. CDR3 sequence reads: CATLRTSGRYEQYF. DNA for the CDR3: TGTGCCACCCTCCGGACTAGCGGGAGGTACGAGCAGTACTTC.

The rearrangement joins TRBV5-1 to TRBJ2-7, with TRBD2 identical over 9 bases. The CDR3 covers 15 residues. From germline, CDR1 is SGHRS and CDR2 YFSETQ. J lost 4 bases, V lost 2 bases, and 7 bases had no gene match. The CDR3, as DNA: TGCGCCAGCAGCTTTGCGGGAGGGCCCGGGTACGAGCAGTACTTC. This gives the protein CASSFAGGPGYEQYF.

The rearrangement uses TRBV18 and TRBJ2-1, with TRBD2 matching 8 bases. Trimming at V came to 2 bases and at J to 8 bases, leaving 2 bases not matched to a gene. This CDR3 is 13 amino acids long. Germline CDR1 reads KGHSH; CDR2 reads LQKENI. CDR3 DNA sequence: TGTGCCAGCTCACCAACGCGGGGGGATGAGCAGTTCTTC. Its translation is CASSPTRGDEQFF.

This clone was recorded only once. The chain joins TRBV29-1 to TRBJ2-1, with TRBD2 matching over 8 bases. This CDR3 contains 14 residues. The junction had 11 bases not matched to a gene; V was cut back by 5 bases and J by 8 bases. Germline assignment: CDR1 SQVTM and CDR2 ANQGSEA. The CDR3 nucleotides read TGCAGCGTTTACTCGGGACTAGACTTCGATGAGCAGTTCTTC. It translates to CSVYSGLDFDEQFF.

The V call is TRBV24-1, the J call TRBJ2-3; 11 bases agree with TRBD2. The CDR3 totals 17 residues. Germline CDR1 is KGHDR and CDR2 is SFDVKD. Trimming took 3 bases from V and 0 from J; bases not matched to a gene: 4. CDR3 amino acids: CATSDLTSGVSTDTQYF. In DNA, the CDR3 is TGTGCCACCAGTGATCTGACTAGCGGGGTGAGCACAGATACGCAGTATTTT.

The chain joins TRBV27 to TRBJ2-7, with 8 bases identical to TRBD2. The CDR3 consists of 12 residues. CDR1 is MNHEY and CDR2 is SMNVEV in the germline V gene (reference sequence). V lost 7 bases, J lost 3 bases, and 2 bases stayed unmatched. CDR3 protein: CASISGDYEQYF. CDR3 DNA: TGTGCCAGCATTAGCGGGGACTACGAGCAGTACTTC.